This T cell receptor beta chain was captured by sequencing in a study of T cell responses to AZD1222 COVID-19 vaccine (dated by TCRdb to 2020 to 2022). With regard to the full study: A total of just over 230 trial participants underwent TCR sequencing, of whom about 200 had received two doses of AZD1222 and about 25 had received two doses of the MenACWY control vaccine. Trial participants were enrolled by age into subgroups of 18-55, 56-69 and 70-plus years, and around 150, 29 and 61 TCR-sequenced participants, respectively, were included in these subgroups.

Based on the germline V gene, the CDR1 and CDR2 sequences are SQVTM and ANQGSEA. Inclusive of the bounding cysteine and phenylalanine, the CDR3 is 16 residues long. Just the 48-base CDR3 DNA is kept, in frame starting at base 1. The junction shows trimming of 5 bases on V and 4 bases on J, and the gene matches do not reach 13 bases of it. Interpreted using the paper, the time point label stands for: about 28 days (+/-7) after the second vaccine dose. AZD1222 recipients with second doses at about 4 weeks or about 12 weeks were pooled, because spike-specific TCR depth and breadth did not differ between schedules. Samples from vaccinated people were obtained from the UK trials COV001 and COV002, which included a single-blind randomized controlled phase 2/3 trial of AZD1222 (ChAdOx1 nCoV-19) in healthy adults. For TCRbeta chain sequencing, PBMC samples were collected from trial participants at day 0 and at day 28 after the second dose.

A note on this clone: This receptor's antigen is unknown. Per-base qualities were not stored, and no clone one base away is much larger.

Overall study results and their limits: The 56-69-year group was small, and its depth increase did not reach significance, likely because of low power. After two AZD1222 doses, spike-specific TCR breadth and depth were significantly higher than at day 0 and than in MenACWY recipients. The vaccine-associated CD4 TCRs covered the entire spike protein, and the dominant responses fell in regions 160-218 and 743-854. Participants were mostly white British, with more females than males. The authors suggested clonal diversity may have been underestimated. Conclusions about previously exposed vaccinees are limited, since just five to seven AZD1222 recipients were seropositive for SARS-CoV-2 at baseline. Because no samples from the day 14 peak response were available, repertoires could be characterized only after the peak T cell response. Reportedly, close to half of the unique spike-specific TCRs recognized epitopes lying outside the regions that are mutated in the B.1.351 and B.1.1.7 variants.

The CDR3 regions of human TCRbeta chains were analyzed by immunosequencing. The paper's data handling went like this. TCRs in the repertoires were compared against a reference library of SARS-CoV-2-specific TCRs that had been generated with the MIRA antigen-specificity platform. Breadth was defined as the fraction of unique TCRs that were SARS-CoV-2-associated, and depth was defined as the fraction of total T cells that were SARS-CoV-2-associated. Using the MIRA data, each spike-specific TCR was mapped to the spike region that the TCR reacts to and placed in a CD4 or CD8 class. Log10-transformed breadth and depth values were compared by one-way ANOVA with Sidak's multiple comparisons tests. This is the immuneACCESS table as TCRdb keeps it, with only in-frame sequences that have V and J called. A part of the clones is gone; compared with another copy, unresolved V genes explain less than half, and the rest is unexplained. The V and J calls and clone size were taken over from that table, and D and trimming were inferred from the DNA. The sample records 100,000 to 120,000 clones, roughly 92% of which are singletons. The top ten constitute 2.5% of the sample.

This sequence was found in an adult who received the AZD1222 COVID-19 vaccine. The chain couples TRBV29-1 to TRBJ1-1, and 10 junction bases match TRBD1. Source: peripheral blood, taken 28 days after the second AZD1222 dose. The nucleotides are TGCAGCGTTACAAAGTCCGGGACAGGGGTTAGCACTGAAGCTTTCTTT. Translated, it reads CSVTKSGTGVSTEAFF.